Shown below are 13 T cell receptor beta chains from a single sample sequenced in a study of human T cells and chemical hapten exposure. The time point denotes: pre-sensitization, week 0. This sample's treatment: therapeutic diphenylcyclopropenone sensitization with weekly scalp DPC. TCRdb re-called the RACE reads through MiXCR, storing one row per CDR3 protein. The table has about 260,000 distinct CDR3 sequences, about 8.1% seen once. The sequencing used whole blood, collected in connection with sensitization to the hapten diphenylcyclopropenone (DPC). These receptors came from a woman in her forties with alopecia areata. Some clones in this sample may be carry-over from other donors' samples.

V gene TRBV9 combines with J gene TRBJ2-1, with 8 bases lining up with TRBD1. The CDR3 loop spans 15 amino acids. The ends lost 6 bases at V and 7 bases at J; junction bases unmatched: 12. The germline V gene encodes CDR1 SGDLS and CDR2 YYNGEE. The CDR3 loop is CASTPRTDRENEQFF. The DNA for the CDR3 is TGTGCCAGCACCCCAAGAACGGACAGGGAGAATGAGCAGTTCTTC.

This clonotype was seen a few times. The CDR3 is CSVSTDVFSNQPQHF. The CDR3 DNA is TGCAGCGTCAGCACAGATGTCTTTAGCAATCAGCCCCAGCATTTT. The rearrangement joins TRBV29-1 to TRBJ1-5; D gene unclear. V gave up 6 bases and J gave up 0 bases, with 15 bases separating them. Germline CDR1 reads SQVTM; CDR2 reads ANQGSEA. The CDR3 totals 15 residues.

The CDR3 protein is CASSLDTDPTNEKLFF. CDR3 nucleotide sequence: TGTGCCAGCAGCTTGGATACGGACCCAACTAATGAAAAACTGTTTTTT. V usage is TRBV5-4 and J usage is TRBJ1-4; D gene uncertain. Germline CDR1 is SGHNT and CDR2 is YYREEE (reference sequence). This CDR3 has 16 amino acids. The V gene lost 0 bases and the J gene lost 0 bases, with 9 bases spanning the gap.

This clonotype was observed a handful of times. V is TRBV6-6 and J is TRBJ1-5, with a tentative D call TRBD1 (6 bases). The germline gives CDR1 MNHNY, CDR2 SVGAGI (reference sequence). Trimming took 5 bases from V and 0 from J, leaving 17 bases between them. The CDR3 loop spans 17 amino acids. The CDR3 sequence: CASSPPGTPDSNQPQHF. Here the CDR3 DNA reads TGTGCCAGCAGTCCTCCCGGGACACCGGATAGCAATCAGCCCCAGCATTTT.

This clonotype was observed at least ten times. The V call is TRBV28, the J call TRBJ2-1, with 14 bases lining up with TRBD2. This CDR3 comprises 15 residues. Germline V gives CDR1 MDHEN, CDR2 SYDVKM. V gave up 6 bases and J gave up 8 bases; unmatched junction bases: 6. CDR3 bases: TGTGCCAGCAGCACCGGGACTAGCGGGAGTTATGAGCAGTTCTTC. This codes for CASSTGTSGSYEQFF.

This clonotype appeared many times. The rearrangement uses TRBV7-8 and TRBJ2-1; 7 bases are shared with TRBD2. The germline CDR1 and CDR2 sequences are SGHVS and FQNEAQ. The ends lost 5 bases at V and 1 base at J; junction bases unmatched: 11. CDR3 size: 17 residues. CDR3 bases: TGTGCCAGCAGCCTGCGGGCAGCGGGGATATCCTACAATGAGCAGTTCTTC. Protein sequence: CASSLRAAGISYNEQFF.

There are a few counts of this clonotype. The rearrangement links TRBV4-3 to TRBJ2-7; TRBD2 might be the D (6 bases). The CDR3 is made up of 13 amino acids. CDR1 and CDR2 from the germline V gene are LGHNA and YSLEER. The V and J ends lost 1 base and 7 bases respectively, with 11 bases between them. The CDR3 DNA is TGCGCCAGCAGCCAAGCGGGAGCGTGGGAGCAGTACTTC. Amino acid sequence: CASSQAGAWEQYF.

With respect to this clonotype: The junction departs from germline at one end; a sequencing error may be responsible. This sequence joins TRBV20-1 and TRBJ2-4; 10 nucleotides agree with TRBD1. The germline CDR1 and CDR2 sequences are DFQATT and SNEGSKA (reference sequence). This CDR3 spans 11 amino acids. This CDR3 reads CSARVTGGVGF. The DNA of the CDR3 is TGCAGTGCTAGAGTGACAGGGGGCGTTGGCTTC.

About this clonotype: The junction does not match germline at one end; this may be a read error. The genes are TRBV20-1 and TRBJ2-3; D is possibly TRBD1 or TRBD2 (7 bases each). CDR1 DFQATT and CDR2 SNEGSKA come from the germline V gene (reference sequence). The CDR3 loop spans 15 amino acids. The CDR3 DNA reads TGCAGTGCTAGACTCGCGGGAAGCGGGACAGATGCGCAGTATTTT. Translated: CSARLAGSGTDAQYF.

V usage is TRBV9 and J usage is TRBJ2-3; 7 bases align to TRBD1. Germline V gene data show CDR1 as SGDLS and CDR2 as YYNGEE. Trimming took 0 bases from V and 7 from J; bases not matched to a gene: 5. The CDR3 is 14 residues long. The CDR3 nucleotides read TGTGCCAGCAGCGTAGGACAGGGAACGAATACGCAGTATTTT. This translates into CASSVGQGTNTQYF.

This clonotype was recorded a few times. The chain is built from TRBV5-6 and TRBJ1-1, with 7 positions matching TRBD1. V was clipped by 3 bases and J by 4 bases; unmatched bases: 9. The CDR3 length is 15 residues. The germline V gene encodes CDR1 SGHDT and CDR2 YYEEEE. The CDR3, as DNA: TGTGCCAGCAGCTCCGGGCTAAACAGGGGCACTGAAGCTTTCTTT. It is translated as CASSSGLNRGTEAFF.

The chain employs TRBV20-1 and TRBJ2-2; D might be TRBD1 or TRBD2, each matching 5 bases. V lost 0 bases, J lost 2 bases, and 13 bases lay in between. From germline, CDR1 is DFQATT and CDR2 SNEGSKA (reference sequence). There are 16 residues in the CDR3. Here the CDR3 reads CSARDSRGTNTGELFF. DNA of the CDR3: TGCAGTGCTAGAGATTCCCGGGGCACTAACACCGGGGAGCTGTTTTTT.

The chain carries TRBV7-9 and TRBJ2-7, with 7 bases fitting TRBD1. Germline assignment: CDR1 SEHNR and CDR2 FQNEAQ (reference sequence). The V gene end was trimmed by 4 bases and the J gene end by 2 bases; junction bases not matched to a gene: 8. CDR3 length: 15 residues. The CDR3 DNA reads TGTGCCAGCAGCTCTGGGACAGAAAGAACCTACGAGCAGTACTTC. It codes for CASSSGTERTYEQYF.